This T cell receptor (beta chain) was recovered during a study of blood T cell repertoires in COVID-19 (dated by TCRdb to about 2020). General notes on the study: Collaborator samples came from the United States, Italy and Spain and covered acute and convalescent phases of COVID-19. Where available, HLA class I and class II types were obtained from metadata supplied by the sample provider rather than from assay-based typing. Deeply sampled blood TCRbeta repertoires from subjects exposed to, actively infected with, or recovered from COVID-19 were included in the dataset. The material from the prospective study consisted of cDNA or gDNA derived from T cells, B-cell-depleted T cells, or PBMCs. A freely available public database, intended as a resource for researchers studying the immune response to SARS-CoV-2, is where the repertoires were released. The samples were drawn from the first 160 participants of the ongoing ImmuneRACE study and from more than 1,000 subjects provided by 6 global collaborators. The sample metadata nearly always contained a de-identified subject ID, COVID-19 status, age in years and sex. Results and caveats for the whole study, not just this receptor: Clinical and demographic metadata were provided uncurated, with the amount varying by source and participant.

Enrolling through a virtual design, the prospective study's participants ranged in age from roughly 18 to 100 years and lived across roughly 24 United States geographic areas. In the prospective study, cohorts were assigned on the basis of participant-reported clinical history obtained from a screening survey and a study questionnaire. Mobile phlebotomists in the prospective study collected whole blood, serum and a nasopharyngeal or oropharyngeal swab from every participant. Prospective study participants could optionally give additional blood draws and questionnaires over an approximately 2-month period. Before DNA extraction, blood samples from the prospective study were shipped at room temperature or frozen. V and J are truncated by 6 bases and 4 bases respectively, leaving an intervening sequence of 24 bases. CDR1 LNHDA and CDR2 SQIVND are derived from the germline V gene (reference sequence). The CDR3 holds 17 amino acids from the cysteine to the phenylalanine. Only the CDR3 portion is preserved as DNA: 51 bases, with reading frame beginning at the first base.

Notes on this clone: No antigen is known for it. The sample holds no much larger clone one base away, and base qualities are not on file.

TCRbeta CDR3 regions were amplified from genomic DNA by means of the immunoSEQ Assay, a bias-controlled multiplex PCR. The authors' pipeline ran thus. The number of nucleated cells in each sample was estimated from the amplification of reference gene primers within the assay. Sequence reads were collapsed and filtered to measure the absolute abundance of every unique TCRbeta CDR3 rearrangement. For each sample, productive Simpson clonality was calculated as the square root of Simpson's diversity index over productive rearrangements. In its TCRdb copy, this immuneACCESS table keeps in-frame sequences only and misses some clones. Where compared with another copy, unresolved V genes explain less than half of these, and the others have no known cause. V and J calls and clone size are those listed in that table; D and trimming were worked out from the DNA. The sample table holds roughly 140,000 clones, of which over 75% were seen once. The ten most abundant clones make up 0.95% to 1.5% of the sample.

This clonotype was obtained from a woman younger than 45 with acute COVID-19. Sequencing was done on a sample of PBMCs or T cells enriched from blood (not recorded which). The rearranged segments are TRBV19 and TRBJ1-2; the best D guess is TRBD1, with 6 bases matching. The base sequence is TGTGCCAGTAGGAGGACCGGGACACCCAAGGGAAGCTATGGCTACACCTTC. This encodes CASRRTGTPKGSYGYTF.